This is a list of T cell receptor beta chains from one sample in a study of blood T cell repertoires in COVID-19. Profiling relied on immunoSEQ multiplex PCR, and the TCRdb table lists in-frame clones only, not all of them. This sample carries around 150,000 clones, just under 85% of them seen once, and the ten largest clones take over 20%. The sequenced material came from peripheral blood. These receptors came from a woman of 80 years or more with acute or convalescent COVID-19. Each CDR3 is given with its conserved first and last residue. The D gene is left open where the match is weak. Clone size appears in some rows only: once, few, many, or a class for an expanded clone.

D	V	length	size	J	DNA	CDR3
TRBD2	TRBV5-1	15	NA	TRBJ2-1	TGCGCCAGCAGCGAGCCCCAGCGGGGGAACAATGAGCAGTTCTTC	CASSEPQRGNNEQFF
TRBD2	TRBV10-3	18	NA	TRBJ2-5	TGTGCCATCAGTGAACATGGACTAGCGGGAGGGATCCAAGAGACCCAGTACTTC	CAISEHGLAGGIQETQYF
NA	TRBV6-5	14	NA	TRBJ2-5	TGTGCCAGCAATTTCCTGAGCGGCCAAGAGACCCAGTACTTC	CASNFLSGQETQYF
NA	TRBV18	15	NA	TRBJ1-2	TGTGCCAGCTCACCAAAACCGCAGGAACTTAATGGCTACACCTTC	CASSPKPQELNGYTF
TRBD2	TRBV3-1/TRBV3-2	19	NA	TRBJ2-3	TGTGCCAGCAGCCAGGCCGGGACTAGCGGCCCAAGGGGGACAGATACGCAGTATTTT	CASSQAGTSGPRGTDTQYF
NA	TRBV5-1	16	NA	TRBJ1-1	TGCGCCAGCAGCTTGGATGCGGGGGCGTTGGCCACTGAAGCTTTCTTT	CASSLDAGALATEAFF
TRBD2	TRBV11-2	15	NA	TRBJ2-1	TGTGCCAGCAGCCTTACTAGCGGGAGTCACAGTGAGCAGTTCTTC	CASSLTSGSHSEQFF
TRBD2	TRBV7-2	16	NA	TRBJ2-3	TGTGCCAGCAGCCTTTCTAGCGGGAGGGACACAGATACGCAGTATTTT	CASSLSSGRDTDTQYF
NA	TRBV9	15	NA	TRBJ1-5	TGTGCCAGCAGCGTAGGCGGGGCGGTCAATCAGCCCCAGCATTTT	CASSVGGAVNQPQHF
TRBD2	TRBV28	17	NA	TRBJ2-3	TGTGCCAGCTGGACTAGCGCCACCTCGATAGGCACAGATACGCAGTATTTT	CASWTSATSIGTDTQYF
TRBD2	TRBV7-2	15	NA	TRBJ2-3	TGTGCCAGCAGCCAAGCGGGAATCTTTAGGGATACGCAGTATTTT	CASSQAGIFRDTQYF
NA	TRBV3-1/TRBV3-2	13	few	TRBJ1-3	TGTGCCAGCAGCTTCAGGGTGGGTAACACCATATATTTT	CASSFRVGNTIYF
TRBD2	TRBV7-2	14	NA	TRBJ2-1	TGTGCCAGCAGCTTAGAGTCTAGCGGCAATGAGCAGTTCTTC	CASSLESSGNEQFF
TRBD2	TRBV5-4	14	NA	TRBJ2-2	TGTGCCAGCAGCTCTAGCGGGGGCACCGGGGAGCTGTTTTTT	CASSSSGGTGELFF
TRBD2	TRBV5-3	17	NA	TRBJ2-7	TGTGCCAGAAGCTTGGTTGGTAGGGCGGGAGGGCCCTACGAGCAGTACTTC	CARSLVGRAGGPYEQYF
NA	TRBV4-2	16	NA	TRBJ1-4	TGTGCCAGCAGCCAAGTTGGCGAAGGAGTCAGTGAAAAACTGTTTTTT	CASSQVGEGVSEKLFF
NA	TRBV5-4	13	NA	TRBJ1-5	TGTGCCAGCAGCTTGCAGGGCACGCAGCCCCAGCATTTT	CASSLQGTQPQHF
TRBD1	TRBV19	13	NA	TRBJ1-5	TGTGCCAGTAGTTGGCAGGGGGATCAGCCCCAGCATTTT	CASSWQGDQPQHF
TRBD1	TRBV4-2	14	NA	TRBJ1-1	TGTGCCAGCAGCCAAGATTTCGACAGGGCCGAAGCTTTCTTT	CASSQDFDRAEAFF
TRBD1	TRBV2	13	NA	TRBJ2-5	TGTGCCAGCAGTCAAGACAGGGAAGAGACCCAGTACTTC	CASSQDREETQYF
TRBD1	TRBV10-3	13	NA	TRBJ1-6	TGTGCCATCAGTGACGACAGGGGTTCACCCCTCCACTTT	CAISDDRGSPLHF
NA	TRBV18	16	NA	TRBJ2-5	TGTGCCAGCTCACCAACGGGTTCCCAAAGACAAGAGACCCAGTACTTC	CASSPTGSQRQETQYF
TRBD1	TRBV6-5	14	few	TRBJ1-1	TGTGCCAGCAGTCGGGGACAGGGAGGCACTGAAGCTTTCTTT	CASSRGQGGTEAFF
NA	TRBV5-5	16	once	TRBJ1-1	TGTGCCAGCAGCTTAGGTTGGGCAGGGTTGACCACTGAAGCTTTCTTT	CASSLGWAGLTTEAFF
TRBD2	TRBV14	19	NA	TRBJ2-5	TGTGCCAGCAGCCAAGTCCCCAAGGGACTAGCGGGAGAGGAAGGGACCCAGTACTTC	CASSQVPKGLAGEEGTQYF
TRBD1	TRBV3-1/TRBV3-2	16	NA	TRBJ1-2	TGTGCCAGCAGCCAGACAACGGGACAGGGGGCGCGTGGCTACACCTTC	CASSQTTGQGARGYTF
TRBD1	TRBV18	13	NA	TRBJ1-2	TGTGCCAGCTCACCCGACAGGGAAAACGGCTACACCTTC	CASSPDRENGYTF
TRBD1	TRBV5-1	15	NA	TRBJ1-1	TGCGCCAGCAGCCCTGAGACAGGGAGGAACACTGAAGCTTTCTTT	CASSPETGRNTEAFF
NA	TRBV4-1	15	NA	TRBJ1-6	TGCGCCAGCAGCCAGGATGACATGGGCAATTCACCCCTCCACTTT	CASSQDDMGNSPLHF
NA	TRBV7-9	13	NA	TRBJ2-1	TGTGCCAGCAGCGTCCCACTTCGCAATGAGCAGTTCTTC	CASSVPLRNEQFF
NA	TRBV5-1	14	NA	TRBJ1-4	TGCGCCAGCAGCCCCCGTGCCGGGGATGAAAAACTGTTTTTT	CASSPRAGDEKLFF
TRBD2	TRBV19	16	once	TRBJ2-7	TGTGCCAGTAGGACCCACTCTAGCGGAAATTCCTACGAGCAGTACTTC	CASRTHSSGNSYEQYF
TRBD1	TRBV5-4	14	NA	TRBJ1-6	TGTGCCAGCAGCTTGGAACAGGGGAATTCACCCCTCCACTTT	CASSLEQGNSPLHF
TRBD1	TRBV19	15	NA	TRBJ2-5	TGTGCCAGTAGTACCCCGACAGGGGCCCAAGAGACCCAGTACTTC	CASSTPTGAQETQYF